Listed below are T cell receptor beta chains from one sample, sequenced in a study of blood T cell repertoires in COVID-19. Produced via immunoSEQ multiplex PCR; TCRdb's table is partial and in-frame only. The data contain 72,000 or so clones, approximately 79% of them singletons. The sequencing sample was made of peripheral blood. Receptor source: a man at least 80 years old with active COVID-19. The CDR3 runs from the conserved cysteine through the conserved F or W. The D gene is left open where the match is weak. Some rows have no size entry. The others give once, few or many, or a class for an expanded clone.

J,size,D,V,DNA,CDR3
TRBJ1-2,-,TRBD1,TRBV5-1,TGCGCCAGCAGCTTACAGGGGGCGGACTATGGCTACACCTTC,CASSLQGADYGYTF
TRBJ2-2,-,-,TRBV19,TGTGCCAGTACCTCCGGGGTTGTACAGGGCTTGAAAGCCACCGGGGAGCTGTTTTTT,CASTSGVVQGLKATGELFF
TRBJ2-5,-,-,TRBV27,TGTGCCAGCAGTTCCGACAGTGGTTTGGGGACCCAGTACTTC,CASSSDSGLGTQYF
TRBJ1-1,-,-,TRBV28,TGTGCCAGCAGCCGATCCACAAGGAACACTGAAGCTTTCTTT,CASSRSTRNTEAFF
TRBJ1-6,few,-,TRBV5-4,TGTGCCAGCAGCTTATCCGGGGGAACGGGTTCACCCCTCCACTTT,CASSLSGGTGSPLHF
TRBJ1-1,-,-,TRBV3-1/TRBV3-2,TGTGCCAGTACAAGGGACAACTTGAACACTGAAGCTTTCTTT,CASTRDNLNTEAFF
TRBJ2-7,-,TRBD1,TRBV14,TGTGCCAGCAGCCAAGGATACCGGGACAGGGGATCCTACGAGCAGTACTTC,CASSQGYRDRGSYEQYF
TRBJ2-3,-,TRBD2,TRBV5-1,TGCGCCAGCAGCGTGACTAGCGGGTCGGCTAGCACAGATACGCAGTATTTT,CASSVTSGSASTDTQYF
TRBJ1-4,once,-,TRBV3-1/TRBV3-2,TGTGCCAGCAGCCAAGATCAGGGGTGGGGTGAAAAACTGTTTTTT,CASSQDQGWGEKLFF
TRBJ2-7,-,-,TRBV5-1,TGCGCCAGCACTACCACCCCTAGTAACGAGCAGTACTTC,CASTTTPSNEQYF
TRBJ2-5,-,-,TRBV28,TGTGCCAGCAGACGGAGCCAAGAGACCCAGTACTTC,CASRRSQETQYF
TRBJ2-3,-,TRBD2,TRBV3-1/TRBV3-2,TGTGCCAGCAGCCAAGATCTGAGCGGGGGGACAGATACGCAGTATTTT,CASSQDLSGGTDTQYF
TRBJ2-1,-,-,TRBV7-9,TGTGCCAGCAGCATGACTAGAGTCACTGAGCAGTTCTTC,CASSMTRVTEQFF
TRBJ1-3,few,-,TRBV7-2,TGTGCCAGCAGCAATTCCCGGGAGCCCTCTGGAAACACCATATATTTT,CASSNSREPSGNTIYF
TRBJ2-2,-,-,TRBV5-1,TGCGCCAGCAGCTCCAGACACGTCGCCGTCGGGGAGCTGTTTTTT,CASSSRHVAVGELFF
TRBJ2-3,once,TRBD1,TRBV6-5,TGTGCCAGCAGAATGGACAGGGGGCCAGATACGCAGTATTTT,CASRMDRGPDTQYF
TRBJ1-2,-,-,TRBV18,TGTGCCAGCTCACCAAATGGGCAGTCCCCTTACTATGGCTACACCTTC,CASSPNGQSPYYGYTF
TRBJ1-1,-,TRBD1,TRBV3-1/TRBV3-2,TGTGCCAGCAGCCAAACGACAGGGTCGTCGCAAGAAGCTTTCTTT,CASSQTTGSSQEAFF
TRBJ2-7,-,TRBD1,TRBV7-2,TGTGCCAGCAGCGCCCGGACAGGGGCACGTTACGAGCAGTACTTC,CASSARTGARYEQYF
TRBJ1-1,-,-,TRBV6-2/TRBV6-3,TGTGCCAGCAGTCCACCCAGGGGAAAGATGAACACTGAAGCTTTCTTT,CASSPPRGKMNTEAFF
TRBJ1-2,many,TRBD1,TRBV18,TGTGCCAGCTCACCGACGGGAGAGACAGGGGGCTATGGCTACACCTTC,CASSPTGETGGYGYTF
TRBJ1-5,-,TRBD1,TRBV10-3,TGTGCCACCGGGGCCGGACAGGGGGGTTATAGCAATCAGCCCCAGCATTTT,CATGAGQGGYSNQPQHF
TRBJ2-6,once,TRBD2,TRBV29-1,TGCAGCGTGACGTCGGGAGGAAACTCTGGGGCCAACGTCCTGACTTTC,CSVTSGGNSGANVLTF
TRBJ1-2,-,-,TRBV2,TGTGCCAGCAGTAACAGGGCGCGGGGCTACACCTTC,CASSNRARGYTF